This T cell receptor (beta chain) was sequenced for a study of early T cells in non-severe SARS-CoV-2 infection (dated by TCRdb to the early 2020s). A note on the overall study: Bulk RNA from unsorted whole blood was used for TCR sequencing, so alpha and beta chains could not be paired.

Paper-wide results and their limitations: VDJdb matching was skewed toward anti-spike CD8 responses and likely underestimated virus-specific expansions by missing private and CD4 specificities.

CDR1 SGHNT and CDR2 YENEEA were looked up in the germline V gene. Counted from cysteine to phenylalanine, this CDR3 has 16 amino acids. The retained sequence is limited to the CDR3, 48 bases, with the frame set at the first base. Unmatched junction bases come to 12, with V trimmed by 5 bases and J by 8 bases. This clonotype has just a few counts. Its cognate antigen has yet to be identified. Base qualities were left out, and no much larger clone turns up one base away. Preparation of the library involved 5' RACE. The sequencer was a NextSeq 500. Unique molecular identifiers were attached to individual cDNA molecules in the TCR library protocol so that sequencing error and PCR bias could be corrected. Both TCR alpha and beta chains were sequenced, and tight co-correlation was observed between alpha and beta sequence abundances in each sample. The study's processing was this. Decombinator V4 was used to annotate TCR sequences for V gene, J gene and CDR3. TCRs were defined as expanded if a significant change between any two time points was detected under a Poisson model with p below 0.0001. Abundances of TCRs were expressed as counts per million after normalisation to the total number of TCRs sequenced in each sample. MAIT TCRs were defined by TRAV1-2 paired with TRAJ12, TRAJ20 or TRAJ33, and iNKT TCRs by TRAV10 paired with TRAJ18. VDJdb, accessed 1 November 2021, was searched for CMV, EBV and SARS-CoV-2 annotated TCRs, excluding TCRs annotated for multiple antigens. TCRdb reprocessing: public reads trimmed at Q25 with fastp, clones called with MiXCR, in-frame beta chains kept. Rows matching on CDR3 protein sequence are summarized as one entry with the most common DNA and genes. The V and J calls follow TCRdb's processing rather than the paper's. This sample comprises around 84,000 distinct CDR3 sequences, roughly a tenth of them detected only once. Clones ranked in the top ten supply around 8% of the sample.

This was a case-control study nested in a cohort of healthcare workers in London, UK, who had nasopharyngeal swab PCR tests and blood samples taken every week. Healthcare workers were recruited during the week of the UK lockdown, between 23 and 31 March 2020, and followed weekly for up to roughly 15 weeks. The V and J segments used are TRBV11-3 and TRBJ2-1, with 10 central nucleotides matching TRBD2. The clonotype originates from an adult who was a healthcare worker with PCR-confirmed SARS-CoV-2 infection or an uninfected control (not recorded which). The sample was whole blood, taken at baseline. The nucleotide sequence reads as follows: TGTGCCAGCAGCCCTATGGCTAGCGGGAGTAGTGATGAGCAGTTCTTC. The resulting protein is CASSPMASGSSDEQFF.